The rows below give T cell receptor beta chains drawn from one sample of a study of spatial heterogeneity in lung cancer. TCRdb re-called the 5' RACE reads with MiXCR, one entry per CDR3 protein. The sample has 4,000 to 5,500 distinct CDR3 sequences; under 8.5% are singletons. The sample in question was lung tumor tissue, obtained at surgery. These receptors all come from a female donor with early-stage non-small cell lung cancer. The CDR3 runs from the conserved cysteine through the conserved F or W. D genes are given only for firm matches. A row's size may be missing; if present it is once, few, many or a size class.

CDR3 DNA	CDR3 protein	J gene	D gene	clone size	V gene
TGTGCCAGCAGCATTCCGGGACGAAACTATGGCTACACCTTC	CASSIPGRNYGYTF	TRBJ1-2	.	many	TRBV28
TGTGCCAGCAGCCCCAACTATGGCTACACCTTC	CASSPNYGYTF	TRBJ1-2	.	.	TRBV3-1
TGTGCCAGCAGCTCTAGCGGGGATACAGATACGCAGTATTTT	CASSSSGDTDTQYF	TRBJ2-3	TRBD2	medium-sized	TRBV11-3
TGCAGCGTTGGATGGATGAGGGAGAACACTGAAGCTTTCTTT	CSVGWMRENTEAFF	TRBJ1-1	.	few	TRBV29-1
TGTGCCAGCAGTTTAATCTGGGGGGGTCAGCCCCAGCATTTT	CASSLIWGGQPQHF	TRBJ1-5	.	.	TRBV28
TGCAGCGTTGATGGCGGGAGTAAACGACAGCGAGATACGCAGTATTTT	CSVDGGSKRQRDTQYF	TRBJ2-3	TRBD2	.	TRBV29-1
TGCGCCAGCAGCTCGGGACAGCCCCGCACAGATACGCAGTATTTT	CASSSGQPRTDTQYF	TRBJ2-3	TRBD1	.	TRBV5-1
TGTGCCAGCAGTCCACAAAGGTGGGATGGCTACACCTTC	CASSPQRWDGYTF	TRBJ1-2	.	.	TRBV28
TGCAGCTCAGACAGGGGCTTAGGCGGTGAGCAGTTCTTC	CSSDRGLGGEQFF	TRBJ2-1	TRBD1	many	TRBV29-1
TGTGCCAGCAGCCAAGATCGGGGACTAGCGGGGGCTCACGGGACCCAGTACTTC	CASSQDRGLAGAHGTQYF	TRBJ2-5	TRBD2	few	TRBV4-2
TGTGCCAGCAGTGAGGACATGGGGGCTTTCTTT	CASSEDMGAFF	TRBJ1-1	.	.	TRBV6-4
TGTGCCAGCAGTCACAGGGACATACGGGACGAGCAGTACTTC	CASSHRDIRDEQYF	TRBJ2-7	.	many	TRBV6-2/TRBV6-3
TGTGCCAGCAGTCGCCATCCTTCGACAGGCTACGAGCAGTACTTC	CASSRHPSTGYEQYF	TRBJ2-7	.	large	TRBV28
TGTGCCAGCAGTTTAAATGGTAGGGGCCACGATGAGCAGTTCTTC	CASSLNGRGHDEQFF	TRBJ2-1	.	few	TRBV12-3/TRBV12-4
TGTGCCAGCAGTACAGTCGACCCTTCTATCAGCTTCCAGCATTTT	CASSTVDPSISFQHF	TRBJ1-5	.	medium-sized	TRBV28
TGCGCCAGCAGCCTAGGTGAGGGCCACGAGCAGTACTTC	CASSLGEGHEQYF	TRBJ2-7	.	few	TRBV4-1
TGCGCCAGCACAAAACCGGGCCTTCAAGAGACCCAGTACTTC	CASTKPGLQETQYF	TRBJ2-5	.	few	TRBV5-1
TGTGCCACAAGCCTCTGGTCGAACACTGAAGCTTTCTTT	CATSLWSNTEAFF	TRBJ1-1	.	.	TRBV7-2
TGTGCCAGCAGGCCAGGGCTCAGCCAAGAGACCCAGTACTTC	CASRPGLSQETQYF	TRBJ2-5	.	.	TRBV28
TGTGCCAGCAGCCTACCTCCAGTCGGTGAGCAGTTCTTC	CASSLPPVGEQFF	TRBJ2-1	.	.	TRBV5-4
TGCAGTGCTAGATCGAATTCGTGGCAAGAGACCCAGTACTTC	CSARSNSWQETQYF	TRBJ2-5	.	.	TRBV20-1
TGTGCCAGCAGTTACTTAAGGGGGGATCTACCAGCTTTCTTT	CASSYLRGDLPAFF	TRBJ1-1	.	medium-sized	TRBV6-2/TRBV6-3
TGTGCCAGCAGCTTCCAAGGGAACCTCTATGGCTACACCTTC	CASSFQGNLYGYTF	TRBJ1-2	.	many	TRBV7-9